These 25 T cell receptor beta chains originate from one sample sequenced in a study of PD-1 blockade in classical Hodgkin lymphoma. This table comes from immunoSEQ multiplex PCR, and its TCRdb copy is limited to in-frame clones, with some not included. The sample has about 24,000 clones, about 80% seen once. The time point: cycle 4 day 1 (C4D1), after less than seven weeks of nivolumab. With no exception, relapse followed autologous stem cell transplantation in all patients, and brentuximab vedotin exposure varied. The sequences come from peripheral blood mononuclear cells (PBMCs), collected before the fourth cycle of nivolumab. Receptors originate from a human donor with classical Hodgkin lymphoma.

The CDR3 DNA reads TGTGCCAGCAGCTTTTCGCACACTGAAGCTTTCTTT. As protein: CASSFSHTEAFF. This chain joins TRBV7-2 and TRBJ1-1, with D uncertain. Trimming took 3 bases from V and 3 from J, leaving 5 bases between them. Germline V gives CDR1 SGHTA, CDR2 FQGNSA. The CDR3 extends over 12 amino acids.

J is TRBJ2-7 and V is TRBV27; TRBD1 aligns across 9 bases. CDR1 MNHEY and CDR2 SMNVEV come from the germline V gene (reference sequence). This CDR3 is 14 amino acids long. V was clipped by 4 bases and J by 3 bases; unmatched bases: 4. The CDR3 nucleotides are TGTGCCAGCAGTTGGGGACAGGGACTCTACGAGCAGTACTTC. The encoded protein is CASSWGQGLYEQYF.

The gene calls are TRBV4-1 and TRBJ2-1; D is unclear. Germline-derived CDR1 and CDR2 are MGHRA and YSYEKL. The CDR3 has 16 residues. The germline V and J ends were trimmed by 0 bases and 0 bases, with 9 bases remaining between them. The CDR3 nucleotides read TGCGCCAGCAGCCAAGACGATAGTAGCTCCTACAATGAGCAGTTCTTC. Protein sequence: CASSQDDSSSYNEQFF.

The chain carries TRBV7-2 and TRBJ2-3; no firm D call. CDR3 length: 16 amino acids. V dropped 2 bases and J dropped 0 bases, with 12 bases sitting between them. Germline values: CDR1 SGHTA, CDR2 FQGNSA. Here the CDR3 DNA reads TGTGCCAGCAGCTTAAGCGAAAGCGCCAGCACAGATACGCAGTATTTT. Translating it yields CASSLSESASTDTQYF.

The chain recombines TRBV13 with TRBJ2-1, with TRBD2 matching 10 bases. The CDR3 sequence is 16 residues long. V lost 5 bases, J lost 2 bases, and 6 bases stayed unmatched. CDR1 is PRHDT and CDR2 is FYEKMQ in the germline V gene (reference sequence). CDR3 in amino acids: CASSPTGTSAYNEQFF. CDR3 DNA: TGTGCCAGCAGCCCAACCGGGACTAGCGCCTACAATGAGCAGTTCTTC.

The V and J genes are TRBV6-6 and TRBJ2-3, with D possibly matching TRBD2 (7 bases). Germline CDR1 is MNHNY and CDR2 is SVGAGI (reference sequence). V was clipped by 10 bases and J by 3 bases, with 14 bases between them. The CDR3 length is 13 residues. CDR3 coding DNA: TGTGCCACCCCGGGGAGGGGGACAGATACGCAGTATTTT. This codes for CATPGRGTDTQYF.

The sample holds one count of this clone. The J gene is TRBJ2-3, the V gene TRBV2; D not resolved. The ends were cut back, 7 bases at V and 3 bases at J, with 5 bases in the middle. This CDR3 region has 11 residues. Per germline, CDR1 SNHLY and CDR2 FYNNEI. CDR3 sequence reads: CASILTDTQYF. In nucleotides, the CDR3 is TGTGCCAGCATCCTAACAGATACGCAGTATTTT.

V usage is TRBV5-1 and J usage is TRBJ2-6, with D tentatively TRBD2 (5 bases). V lost 3 bases and J 1 base, leaving 8 bases between the germline ends. The CDR3 is 15 residues long. CDR1 SGHRS and CDR2 YFSETQ come from the germline V gene. The CDR3 DNA sequence: TGCGCCAGCAGCTCGACGGGATCTGGGGCCAACGTCCTGACTTTC. Protein: CASSSTGSGANVLTF.

The J gene is TRBJ2-3, the V gene TRBV2; TRBD2 matches 7 bases. CDR1 and CDR2 from the germline V gene are SNHLY and FYNNEI. After removal of 5 bases from V and 0 bases from J, the junction contained 2 bases not matched to a gene. The CDR3 totals 14 residues. The CDR3 loop reads CASSRLASTDTQYF. The DNA of the CDR3 is TGTGCCAGCAGTAGACTAGCTAGCACAGATACGCAGTATTTT.

The V and J genes are TRBV5-6 and TRBJ1-5, with D uncertain. V dropped 2 bases and J dropped 3 bases, with 9 bases sitting between them. There are 14 residues in the CDR3. Germline lookup yields CDR1 SGHDT and CDR2 YYEEEE. In DNA, the CDR3 is TGTGCCAGCAGCTTTTGGGAGGCCAATCAGCCCCAGCATTTT. Amino acid sequence: CASSFWEANQPQHF.

The chain links TRBV7-8 to TRBJ1-2; D uncertain. V lost 4 bases and J 3 bases, leaving 24 bases between the germline ends. There are 18 residues in the CDR3. CDR1 and CDR2 (germline): SGHVS, FQNEAQ. As DNA, the CDR3 is TGTGCCAGCAGCTCACACCCTTTGGGTAGGAATCCAGACTATGGCTACACCTTC. Translation gives CASSSHPLGRNPDYGYTF. The full variable domain, rest sourced from reference TRBV7-8 and TRBJ1-2, is GAGVSQSPRYKVAKRGQDVALRCDPISGHVSLFWYQQALGQGPEFLTYFQNEAQLDKSGLPSDRFFAERPEGSVSTLKIQRTQQEDSAVYLCASSSHPLGRNPDYGYTFGSGTRLTVV.

This chain connects TRBV6-6 to TRBJ1-5; D might be TRBD1 (5 bases). Trimming cost V 6 bases and J 9 bases, with 15 bases left between them. Per germline, CDR1 MNHNY and CDR2 SVGAGI (reference sequence). The CDR3 is made up of 13 amino acids. CDR3 DNA sequence: TGTGCCAGCAGCCCCGACAGTCTAACGCCCCAGCATTTT. Amino acid sequence: CASSPDSLTPQHF.

This clone has just a few counts. The chain uses TRBV9 and TRBJ2-1; TRBD2 agrees at 11 bases. CDR1 SGDLS and CDR2 YYNGEE come from the germline V gene. The ends lost 4 bases at V and 4 bases at J; junction bases unmatched: 7. This CDR3 contains 16 residues. CDR3 coding DNA: TGTGCCAGCAGCCCAGGCTCTAGCGGGAGGTACAATGAGCAGTTCTTC. It encodes CASSPGSSGRYNEQFF.

This chain connects TRBV4-1 to TRBJ1-1; 7 nucleotides agree with TRBD1. With 1 base clipped from V and 6 bases from J, the junction kept 11 bases outside the gene matches. Germline values: CDR1 MGHRA, CDR2 YSYEKL. The length of the CDR3 is 16 residues. DNA for the CDR3: TGCGCCAGCAGCCAAGTCCGGACAGGCAAAAGGGCTGAAGCTTTCTTT. Protein: CASSQVRTGKRAEAFF.

This chain joins TRBV10-3 and TRBJ1-2, with 10 bases lining up with TRBD1. The junction had 17 bases not matched to a gene; V was cut back by 6 bases and J by 4 bases. CDR1 is ENHRY, CDR2 SYGVKD, per germline. This CDR3 is 18 amino acids long. As DNA, the CDR3 is TGTGCCATCAGCGCGGTCGGGACAGGGGTGAAGGGCTTCTATGGCTACACCTTC. Translating it yields CAISAVGTGVKGFYGYTF.

This clone was seen once. The rearrangement links TRBV7-9 to TRBJ1-4; D is unclear. Trimming left V 5 bases short and J 4 bases short, with 5 bases between. The germline V gene encodes CDR1 SEHNR and CDR2 FQNEAQ (reference sequence). CDR3 length: 12 residues. DNA for the CDR3: TGTGCCAGCAGCGATGATAATGAAAAACTGTTTTTT. Translated, it gives CASSDDNEKLFF.

The chain recombines TRBV5-4 with TRBJ2-2; 8 bases align to TRBD2. Trimming removed 4 bases from V and 7 bases from J; junction bases left unmatched: 9. The CDR3 loop spans 15 amino acids. From germline, CDR1 is SGHNT and CDR2 YYREEE (reference sequence). CDR3 nucleotides: TGTGCCAGCAGCAACGGCGGGGGGTTTAACGGGGAGCTGTTTTTT. Protein: CASSNGGGFNGELFF.

The V and J genes are TRBV6-5 and TRBJ2-5; D may correspond to TRBD1 or TRBD2 (5 bases each). CDR3 size: 14 residues. V was cut by 6 bases and J by 4 bases, with 15 bases left in between. CDR1 is MNHEY, CDR2 SVGAGI, per germline. In nucleotides, the CDR3 is TGTGCCAGCAGCCCGGGACGCCTACGAGAGACCCAGTACTTC. Residues: CASSPGRLRETQYF.

The rearrangement joins TRBV11-3 to TRBJ2-7; the match to TRBD1 covers 10 bases. This CDR3 has 15 amino acids. The germline V gene encodes CDR1 SGHNT and CDR2 YENEEA. V shed 5 bases, J shed 4 bases, and the junction held 8 bases outside the gene matches. The CDR3 bases are TGTGCCAGCAGCGGCCGGGACAGGGGTTGGTACGAGCAGTACTTC. This encodes CASSGRDRGWYEQYF. Using reference TRBV11-3 and TRBJ2-7 for the parts outside the CDR3, the full variable domain is EAGVVQSPRYKIIEKKQPVAFWCNPISGHNTLYWYLQNLGQGPELLIRYENEEAVDDSQLPKDRFSAERLKGVDSTLKIQPAELGDSAVYLCASSGRDRGWYEQYFGPGTRLTVT.

This chain connects TRBV4-1 to TRBJ1-2, with a possible D match to TRBD1 (5 bases). The CDR3 is 14 residues long. Trimming stripped 2 bases from V and 8 bases from J, with 15 bases between. In germline, CDR1 is MGHRA, CDR2 YSYEKL. The CDR3 spells CASSQPGGGRGYTF. The CDR3 nucleotides read TGCGCCAGCAGCCAACCGGGGGGAGGGAGAGGCTACACCTTC.

V gene TRBV19 combines with J gene TRBJ1-5; D uncertain. Trimming took 5 bases from V and 0 from J, leaving 14 bases between them. Germline lookup yields CDR1 LNHDA and CDR2 SQIVND (reference sequence). The CDR3 is 16 residues long. The CDR3 is CASSSSKQFSNQPQHF. The DNA of the CDR3 is TGTGCCAGTAGTTCGTCGAAACAGTTTAGCAATCAGCCCCAGCATTTT.

The chain links TRBV28 to TRBJ2-7, with 9 nucleotides matching TRBD2. V lost 2 bases to trimming and J lost 0 bases; unmatched junction nucleotides: 11. CDR3 length: 18 amino acids. The germline CDR1 and CDR2 sequences are MDHEN and SYDVKM. CDR3 coding DNA: TGTGCCAGCAGTTTAGAGGGACTAGCCCATTTGAGCTCCTACGAGCAGTACTTC. Translation gives CASSLEGLAHLSSYEQYF.

Judged by abundance, this clone is hyperexpanded. At the DNA level, this CDR3 is encoded by other sequences in the same sample as well. This rearrangement joins TRBV27 to TRBJ1-2; D is possibly TRBD1 (6 bases). CDR3 length: 14 amino acids. CDR1 is MNHEY, CDR2 SMNVEV, per germline (reference sequence). With 2 bases removed from V and 5 bases from J, the gap between germline ends came to 12 bases. DNA for the CDR3: TGTGCCAGCAGTTTAGGGGCAGGGGTTTATGGCTACACCTTC. Translated, it gives CASSLGAGVYGYTF.

The V call is TRBV4-1, the J call TRBJ1-1; 9 bases match TRBD1. Germline CDR1 and CDR2: MGHRA and YSYEKL. J lost 1 base, V lost 3 bases, and 9 bases had no gene match. This CDR3 has 17 amino acids. In nucleotides, the CDR3 is TGCGCCAGCAGCCACCGCCGGGACAGGGTTGGGAACACTGAAGCTTTCTTT. This encodes CASSHRRDRVGNTEAFF.

The chain uses TRBV5-1 and TRBJ2-1; 14 bases match TRBD2. The length of the CDR3 is 17 residues. Trimming at V came to 0 bases and at J to 7 bases, leaving 6 bases not matched to a gene. Per the germline V gene, CDR1 is SGHRS and CDR2 is YFSETQ. The CDR3 is CASSLGLAGGPRNEQFF. CDR3 in DNA: TGCGCCAGCAGCTTGGGACTAGCGGGAGGGCCGCGAAATGAGCAGTTCTTC.